These 21 T cell receptor beta chains were sequenced from one sample in a study of cytomegalovirus exposure and HLA in healthy donors. PCR amplification relied on 60 Vbeta primers (plus 13 Jbeta primers). The data were produced by immunoSEQ multiplex PCR, yet TCRdb's version contains in-frame clones alone and is incomplete. The repertoire holds about 38,000 clones, 60% to 70% seen once, with roughly a sixth in the top ten. The sample consisted of PBMCs. Every receptor here comes from a man in his forties or fifties in good health and CMV-seropositive.

The chain joins TRBV28 to TRBJ1-1; D is perhaps TRBD1 (5 bases). CDR1 is MDHEN and CDR2 is SYDVKM in the germline V gene. This CDR3 is 14 amino acids long. Trimming shortened V by 5 bases and J by 4 bases, and 14 bases separated the two germline ends. For the CDR3, the DNA is TGTGCCAGCAGTAGTGGACTAGGGGCCACTGAAGCTTTCTTT. Translating it yields CASSSGLGATEAFF. The whole variable domain, remainder taken from reference TRBV28 and TRBJ1-1, is DVKVTQSSRYLVKRTGEKVFLECVQDMDHENMFWYRQDPGLGLRLIYFSYDVKMKEKGDIPEGYSVSREKKERFSLILESASTNQTSMYLCASSSGLGATEAFFGQGTRLTVV.

Only one count was recorded for this clone. The rearrangement uses TRBV7-9 and TRBJ1-1; TRBD1 is a possible D gene (5 bases). The CDR3 has 12 residues. The germline V and J ends were trimmed by 10 bases and 4 bases, with 13 bases remaining between them. Germline V gives CDR1 SEHNR, CDR2 FQNEAQ (reference sequence). The CDR3 DNA reads as TGTGCCATCCCCGGGGGGGGCACTGAAGCTTTCTTT. Translation gives CAIPGGGTEAFF.

The J gene is TRBJ1-2, the V gene TRBV7-8, with a weak D call TRBD1 (5 bases). Germline V gene sequence: CDR1 SGHVS, CDR2 FQNEAQ. The CDR3 length is 14 residues. Between the trimmed V and J ends, which lost 1 base and 7 bases, there was a span of 13 bases. CDR3 sequence reads: CASSLGKTGGGYTF. Written as DNA, the CDR3 is TGTGCCAGCAGCTTAGGAAAAACAGGCGGTGGCTACACCTTC.

This clone was counted a single time. The chain employs TRBV11-2 and TRBJ2-3; TRBD1 matches at 7 bases. This CDR3 is 14 amino acids long. V was pared by 5 bases and J by 2 bases, with 4 bases of the junction left unmatched. Germline assignment: CDR1 SGHAT and CDR2 FQNNGV. The CDR3 nucleotides read TGTGCCAGCAGCCCGACAGGGTCCACAGATACGCAGTATTTT. The encoded protein is CASSPTGSTDTQYF.

The chain combines TRBV11-3 with TRBJ1-1; D not certain. Germline CDR1 reads SGHNT; CDR2 reads YENEEA. This CDR3 has 14 amino acids. Between the trimmed V and J ends, which lost 5 bases and 1 base, there was a span of 11 bases. The CDR3 region has the DNA TGTGCCAGCAGCCCAGATTACCAGAACACTGAAGCTTTCTTT. Translating gives CASSPDYQNTEAFF.

On this clone: At one boundary the junction diverges from the germline segment, which might be a read error. The chain uses TRBV7-8 and TRBJ2-7; D perhaps matches TRBD1 (6 bases). Germline CDR1 is SGHVS and CDR2 is FQNEAQ. CDR3 length: 15 residues. The CDR3, as DNA: TGTGCCAGCATCTTACAGGCCAGGGGCTCCTACGAGCAGTACTTC. This sequence encodes CASILQARGSYEQYF. Full variable domain (remainder filled in from reference TRBV7-8 and TRBJ2-7): GAGVSQSPRYKVAKRGQDVALRCDPISGHVSLFWYQQALGQGPEFLTYFQNEAQLDKSGLPSDRFFAERPEGSVSTLKIQRTQQEDSAVYLCASILQARGSYEQYFGPGTRLTVT.

This clone was seen more than once but under ten times. V and J are TRBV28 and TRBJ1-2, with D perhaps TRBD1 (6 bases). The CDR3 has 13 amino acids. Germline V gene data show CDR1 as MDHEN and CDR2 as SYDVKM. The V gene lost 7 bases and the J gene lost 3 bases, with 12 bases spanning the gap. The CDR3 coding sequence is TGTGCCAGCAAGGCGCAGGGGTACTATGGCTACACCTTC. Translating it yields CASKAQGYYGYTF.

The genes are TRBV7-9 and TRBJ1-2, with TRBD1 matching over 7 bases. The CDR3 runs to 17 residues. From germline, CDR1 is SEHNR and CDR2 FQNEAQ (reference sequence). The V gene end was trimmed by 5 bases and the J gene end by 3 bases; junction bases not matched to a gene: 15. The CDR3: CASSPKILQQGYYGYTF. CDR3 nucleotides: TGTGCCAGCAGCCCTAAAATCTTACAACAGGGGTACTATGGCTACACCTTC.

V is TRBV2 and J is TRBJ2-7, with TRBD2 identical over 9 bases. The CDR3 spans 14 residues. Germline V lookup: CDR1 SNHLY, CDR2 FYNNEI. V was pared by 8 bases and J by 3 bases, with 8 bases of the junction left unmatched. Here the CDR3 DNA reads TGTGCCAGCGTCCTGGGTAGCGGGGGCTACGAGCAGTACTTC. Its protein is CASVLGSGGYEQYF.

This chain links TRBV5-1 with TRBJ1-1; D is perhaps TRBD1 (5 bases). This CDR3 is built from 14 residues. Germline lookup yields CDR1 SGHRS and CDR2 YFSETQ. Trimming stripped 4 bases from V and 5 bases from J, with 15 bases between. The DNA of the CDR3 is TGCGCCAGCAGCACCAGGGAAATTGGAACTGAAGCTTTCTTT. It yields the protein CASSTREIGTEAFF.

This clone was seen a few times. The rearrangement joins TRBV7-3 to TRBJ1-5; possibly TRBD1 for D (5 bases). The V end was cut by 5 bases, the J end by 7 bases, with 18 bases between. The CDR3 spans 15 residues. Per germline, CDR1 SGHTA and CDR2 FQGTGA. CDR3 in DNA: TGTGCCAGCAGCGCCGTGGGGGGGAATCGACAGCCCCAGCATTTT. Its translation: CASSAVGGNRQPQHF.

This chain connects TRBV4-3 to TRBJ2-1, with 7 nucleotides matching TRBD2. Trimming removed 4 bases from V and 9 bases from J; junction bases left unmatched: 9. The CDR3 covers 14 residues. Germline lookup yields CDR1 LGHNA and CDR2 YSLEER. CDR3 nucleotide sequence: TGCGCCAGCAGCCCACAGGAGCGGGGTCTTGAGCAGTTCTTC. It is translated as CASSPQERGLEQFF.

This clone has just a few counts. CDR3 amino acids: CASSLGGATYNEQFF. CDR3 nucleotides: TGTGCCAGCAGCTTAGGGGGGGCGACCTACAATGAGCAGTTCTTC. The chain joins TRBV5-4 to TRBJ2-1; D is possibly TRBD2 (7 bases). The germline CDR1 and CDR2 sequences are SGHNT and YYREEE (reference sequence). V was shortened by 2 bases and J by 2 bases, with 11 bases between the two germline ends. This CDR3 comprises 15 residues.

The V gene is TRBV5-6, the J gene TRBJ1-5; 8 bases match TRBD1. Germline V CDR1 and CDR2: SGHDT, YYEEEE. The CDR3 runs to 15 residues. V shed 2 bases and J 4 bases; nucleotides not matched to a gene: 5. CDR3 sequence reads: CASSFGQGWNQPQHF. The CDR3 DNA is TGTGCCAGCAGCTTCGGACAGGGATGGAATCAGCCCCAGCATTTT.

The V and J genes are TRBV7-2 and TRBJ2-3, with 7 bases aligning to TRBD2. Trimming at V came to 10 bases and at J to 2 bases, leaving 9 bases not matched to a gene. The CDR3 runs 14 residues. From germline, CDR1 is SGHTA and CDR2 FQGNSA. The chain's CDR3 is CATGSGSFTDTQYF. The CDR3 DNA is TGTGCCACCGGTAGCGGGTCCTTCACAGATACGCAGTATTTT.

This clone was detected a few times. This rearrangement joins TRBV6-6 to TRBJ1-1, with 8 bases that match TRBD1. This CDR3 is 16 amino acids long. J was trimmed by 1 base and V by 0 bases; bases with no gene match: 4. Germline V gene sequence: CDR1 MNHNY, CDR2 SVGAGI (reference sequence). CDR3 sequence: CASSYSPGTGNTEAFF. CDR3 sequence (DNA): TGTGCCAGCAGTTACTCTCCCGGGACAGGGAACACTGAAGCTTTCTTT.

This rearrangement joins TRBV5-1 to TRBJ2-3; 7 positions agree with TRBD1. This CDR3 contains 16 residues. After removal of 2 bases from V and 3 bases from J, the junction contained 9 bases not matched to a gene. Looked up from germline, CDR1 is SGHRS and CDR2 is YFSETQ. CDR3 bases: TGCGCCAGCAGCTTAGGCTACGCAGGGGGTACAGATACGCAGTATTTT. Translation gives CASSLGYAGGTDTQYF.

The rearrangement joins TRBV2 to TRBJ1-3, with 7 bases that match TRBD1. The CDR3 is 16 amino acids. Germline loops: CDR1 SNHLY, CDR2 FYNNEI. The trim removed 6 bases at V and 0 bases at J, leaving 8 bases unmatched. The DNA for the CDR3 is TGTGCCAGCAGCGCGGACAGGTCAAGCTCTGGAAACACCATATATTTT. Its protein is CASSADRSSSGNTIYF.

Notes on this clone: At one boundary the junction diverges from the germline segment, which might be a read error. The chain is built from TRBV7-2 and TRBJ1-4, with D maybe TRBD1 (5 bases). Germline V CDR1 and CDR2: SGHTA, FQGNSA. The CDR3 is 14 residues long. Written as DNA, the CDR3 is TGTGCCAGCAGCTTAGGGGGGACTAACGAAAAACTGTTTTTT. Translating gives CASSLGGTNEKLFF. The whole variable domain, filled in from reference TRBV7-2 and TRBJ1-4, reads GAGVSQSPSNKVTEKGKDVELRCDPISGHTALYWYRQSLGQGLEFLIYFQGNSAPDKSGLPSDRFSAERTGGSVSTLTIQRTQQEDSAVYLCASSLGGTNEKLFFGSGTQLSVL.

The chain uses TRBV2 and TRBJ2-5; maybe TRBD1 (6 bases). The CDR3 loop spans 16 amino acids. Germline lookup yields CDR1 SNHLY and CDR2 FYNNEI. Trimming stripped 6 bases from V and 2 bases from J, with 19 bases between. This chain's CDR3 is CASSAEQGIIQETQYF. CDR3 coding DNA: TGTGCCAGCAGCGCCGAACAGGGCATCATACAAGAGACCCAGTACTTC.

This clone was counted once. The chain uses TRBV7-3 and TRBJ2-1; a possible D gene is TRBD2 (7 bases). Germline lookup yields CDR1 SGHTA and CDR2 FQGTGA. The CDR3 length is 13 residues. Deletions cut 8 bases from V and 4 bases from J, with 12 bases between. As DNA, the CDR3 is TGTGCCAGCTCTCGGGGGGCTTACAATGAGCAGTTCTTC. Translating it yields CASSRGAYNEQFF.